These T cell receptor beta chains were read from a single sample in a study of blood T cell repertoires in COVID-19. Sequencing was performed with immunoSEQ multiplex PCR; in TCRdb, only in-frame clones are kept and a portion is missing. This sample carries just over 350,000 clones, more than 75% of them seen once, and the ten largest clones take 2.5% to 3.5%. The material sequenced was PBMCs or T cells enriched from blood (not recorded which). The receptors were gathered from a woman aged 25 to 39 who had recovered from COVID-19. The conserved cysteine and the conserved F or W are not part of the CDR3 here. Rows give clone size only sometimes, using once, few, many, or a class for an expanded clone.

clone_size	v_call	cdr3_length	j_call	cdr3_aa
NA	TRBV21-1	13	TRBJ1-1	ASSKTGSMNTEAF
once	TRBV4-1	14	TRBJ2-7	ASSQFPSGRGYEQY
NA	TRBV7-9	14	TRBJ1-2	ASSSRSGQGRNGYT
once	TRBV11-2	16	TRBJ1-2	ASSSLRDRVNSDYGYT
NA	TRBV2	12	TRBJ1-1	ASSGGEGNTEAF
NA	TRBV7-9	13	TRBJ1-2	ASSLSTGVNYGYT
many	TRBV6-4	13	TRBJ2-4	ASSDSREGGNIQY
NA	TRBV6-2/TRBV6-3	12	TRBJ1-2	ASSYFGPNYGYT
NA	TRBV4-1	13	TRBJ2-7	ASSTRTGGLYEQY
NA	TRBV2	9	TRBJ2-2	ASTRSGELF
NA	TRBV18	12	TRBJ2-7	ASSTGQERYEQY
NA	TRBV2	12	TRBJ1-6	ASSETGVNSPLH
NA	TRBV7-9	13	TRBJ2-1	ASSLVSGAYNEQF
NA	TRBV28	12	TRBJ2-1	ASSENRGGNEQF
NA	TRBV7-2	14	TRBJ2-5	ASSLQYGGVGETQY
once	TRBV18	13	TRBJ1-5	ASSPEQGGNQPQH
NA	TRBV24-1	14	TRBJ2-3	ATSDPGLASGDTQY
once	TRBV2	12	TRBJ2-2	ASSAAQSTGELF
NA	TRBV6-1	13	TRBJ2-5	ASSEARGDQETQY
NA	TRBV27	13	TRBJ2-2	ASSPWDSKTGELF
NA	TRBV7-9	13	TRBJ1-1	ASRGGGPGAGEAF
NA	TRBV6-5	13	TRBJ1-2	ASSRDRGNPYGYT
NA	TRBV10-2	14	TRBJ1-1	ASSEWSGGTDTEAF
NA	TRBV2	12	TRBJ1-1	ASSTRDRENEAF
once	TRBV7-9	13	TRBJ2-7	ASSHTSKPSYEQY
NA	TRBV12-5	13	TRBJ2-1	ASGSGTSSYNEQF
NA	TRBV5-1	12	TRBJ2-7	ASSSQGASYEQY
NA	TRBV7-2	13	TRBJ1-1	ASSTKGQANTEAF
NA	TRBV19	12	TRBJ1-4	ASRTASTNEKLF
once	TRBV3-1/TRBV3-2	16	TRBJ2-1	ASSQGMDRGRGYNEQF
NA	TRBV28	13	TRBJ2-2	ASSPGLMNTGELF
NA	TRBV5-4	13	TRBJ1-3	ASSARTGYGNTIY
NA	TRBV12-3/TRBV12-4	11	TRBJ1-5	ASSPLEVQPQH
NA	TRBV14	10	TRBJ2-7	ASSQDRYEQY
once	TRBV19	12	TRBJ1-5	ASSMDGNNQPQH
NA	TRBV18	14	TRBJ2-1	ASSPSAGDLSNEQF
NA	TRBV28	12	TRBJ1-4	ASSLGATNEKLF
few	TRBV29-1	13	TRBJ1-3	SVGEGPPSGNTIY
NA	TRBV19	14	TRBJ1-1	ASTLSQGWTKTEAF
once	TRBV11-3	11	TRBJ1-1	ASSLLVNTEAF
NA	TRBV19	13	TRBJ2-3	ASSLDNRGADTQY
NA	TRBV18	14	TRBJ2-1	ASSPMTSGGAHEQF
NA	TRBV15	12	TRBJ1-1	ATSTELTNTEAF
NA	TRBV5-1	9	TRBJ1-1	ASQSGQEAF
NA	TRBV27	13	TRBJ2-5	ASSFLGGSPETQY
NA	TRBV2	11	TRBJ1-1	ASSVFPNSEAF
NA	TRBV10-3	14	TRBJ2-5	ATGGGLAGGEETQY
once	TRBV7-6	11	TRBJ1-4	ASSFRVLEKLF
once	TRBV19	12	TRBJ1-1	ASSQGMGNTEAF
NA	TRBV18	12	TRBJ2-7	ASSPPFDYYEQY
once	TRBV29-1	12	TRBJ1-2	SAMGTGGGYGYT
NA	TRBV3-1/TRBV3-2	12	TRBJ1-1	ASSQGDRRTEAF
NA	TRBV19	12	TRBJ1-5	ASNIPGRNQPQH
NA	TRBV24-1	13	TRBJ2-2	ATSPGTGDTGELF
few	TRBV3-1/TRBV3-2	14	TRBJ2-3	ASSQVAGAAGGTQY
many	TRBV4-1	13	TRBJ2-5	ASSPGTSGAETQY
NA	TRBV5-1	12	TRBJ1-2	ASSLGQGAGGYT
NA	TRBV27	11	TRBJ1-5	ASSYTGVQPQH
once	TRBV4-1	19	TRBJ2-3	ASSPRDSGGARTSKTDTQY
NA	TRBV19	12	TRBJ1-5	ASSPYGGDQPQH